Listed below are T cell receptor beta chains from one sample, sequenced in a study of blood T cell repertoires in COVID-19. Data came from immunoSEQ multiplex PCR; TCRdb stores just in-frame clones and leaves some out. The table lists about 180,000 clones, approximately 85% of them singletons. Specimen: peripheral blood. The receptor source for this set is a man between 60 and 75 years old with acute or convalescent COVID-19. Both conserved end residues are part of each CDR3. The D gene is left open where the match is weak. Not all rows give a size; the values are once, few, many and, for expanded clones, a class.

j_gene,v_gene,abundance,d_gene,CDR3nt,CDR3aa
TRBJ1-3,TRBV11-3,-,-,TGTGCCAGCAGCTTGAGGGGGACGGCTGGAAACACCATATATTTT,CASSLRGTAGNTIYF
TRBJ1-2,TRBV19,-,-,TGTGCCAGTAGTCCCCCAGGGGAAGGGTATGGCTACACCTTC,CASSPPGEGYGYTF
TRBJ1-4,TRBV6-5,few,TRBD1,TGTGCCAGCAGGGCCAAGGACAGGGGGGAAAAACTGTTTTTT,CASRAKDRGEKLFF
TRBJ2-7,TRBV5-3,-,-,TGTGCCAGAAGCTTGGCTCGCTACTACGAGCAGTACTTC,CARSLARYYEQYF
TRBJ2-4,TRBV11-3,few,-,TGTGCCAGCAGCTCTCGGGAAAACATTCAGTACTTC,CASSSRENIQYF
TRBJ1-5,TRBV10-3,-,TRBD1,TGTGCCATCAGTGAGGCCAGGGGGGGCAATCAGCCCCAGCATTTT,CAISEARGGNQPQHF
TRBJ2-7,TRBV19,-,-,TGTGCCAGTAGTATAGGCCAGGGTCCATCCTACGAGCAGTACTTC,CASSIGQGPSYEQYF
TRBJ1-6,TRBV6-5,-,TRBD1,TGTGCCAGCAGTTACGGGACAGTTAATAATTCACCCCTCCACTTT,CASSYGTVNNSPLHF
TRBJ2-7,TRBV6-5,-,TRBD1,TGTGCCAGCAGTTACAGGGACAGGGCTACCTACGAGCAGTACTTC,CASSYRDRATYEQYF
TRBJ2-1,TRBV7-2,-,TRBD1,TGTGCCAGCAGGTCGTCAGGGGGCAAGCAGTTCTTC,CASRSSGGKQFF
TRBJ2-6,TRBV21-1,few,-,TGTGCCAGCAGCTCTTGCCCGCCCGGGACAGGGAACCGGGAGGCCAACGTCCTGACTTTC,CASSSCPPGTGNREANVLTF
TRBJ1-6,TRBV28,-,TRBD1,TGTGCCAGCAGTCCCCCAGGGGGTTTCCCCTTTAAGAATTCACCCCTCCACTTT,CASSPPGGFPFKNSPLHF
TRBJ2-7,TRBV4-1,-,TRBD2,TGCGCCAGCAGCCAATCTAGCGGCGGGAGGTCCCACGAGCAGTACTTC,CASSQSSGGRSHEQYF
TRBJ1-1,TRBV6-5,once,-,TGTGCCAGCAGTCTGCGTCGTACTGAAGCTTTCTTT,CASSLRRTEAFF
TRBJ1-3,TRBV2,-,-,TGTGCCAGCAGCCCCGGGGGAAACACCATATATTTT,CASSPGGNTIYF
TRBJ2-1,TRBV5-1,-,TRBD1,TGCGCCAGCAGGGACAGGGAGACTAGTGAGCAGTTCTTC,CASRDRETSEQFF
TRBJ2-1,TRBV3-1/TRBV3-2,-,TRBD2,TGTGCCAGCAGCCAAAATGGGGGGGACAATGAGCAGTTCTTC,CASSQNGGDNEQFF
TRBJ2-7,TRBV9,-,TRBD2,TGTGCCAGCAGCGTTGGACTAGCGGGAGCATCCGAGCAGTACTTC,CASSVGLAGASEQYF
TRBJ2-1,TRBV7-2,-,-,TGTGCCAGCAGCCTATATAGAGATGAGCAGTTCTTC,CASSLYRDEQFF
TRBJ2-3,TRBV4-3,-,TRBD2,TGCGCCAGCAGCCAAGCTCCCCCAGGGGGACTAGCGGGAGCGACAGATACGCAGTATTTT,CASSQAPPGGLAGATDTQYF
TRBJ1-2,TRBV5-1,-,-,TGCGCCAGCAGCTTGCAACAGGGCTATGGCTACACCTTC,CASSLQQGYGYTF
TRBJ1-1,TRBV2,-,TRBD1,TGTGCCAGCAGCAGGACAGGGGCTAACACTGAAGCTTTCTTT,CASSRTGANTEAFF
TRBJ2-1,TRBV6-5,-,-,TGTGCCAGCAGTTCGGACATCTATGAGCAGTTCTTC,CASSSDIYEQFF
TRBJ1-2,TRBV3-1/TRBV3-2,-,-,TGTGCCAGCAGCCAAGATCGAAAGGGAGGGAACTATGGCTACACCTTC,CASSQDRKGGNYGYTF
TRBJ2-7,TRBV9,-,TRBD2,TGTGCCAGCAGCGTAGCACTAGCGGGAGTATCCGAGCAGTACTTC,CASSVALAGVSEQYF
TRBJ2-1,TRBV11-2,-,-,TGTGCCAGCAGCTTAATTCAGGGGGGCAATGAGCAGTTCTTC,CASSLIQGGNEQFF
TRBJ2-7,TRBV5-1,-,-,TGCGCCAGCAGCTTGGCCGGGGGTCAGAACCCCTACGAGCAGTACTTC,CASSLAGGQNPYEQYF
TRBJ2-7,TRBV5-6,-,TRBD1,TGTGCCAGCAGCTTGGGGACAGGGACCTCCTACGAGCAGTACTTC,CASSLGTGTSYEQYF
TRBJ1-1,TRBV12-3/TRBV12-4,-,-,TGTGCCAGCAGACTAACAGGGAACACTGAAGCTTTCTTT,CASRLTGNTEAFF
TRBJ2-7,TRBV5-6,-,TRBD2,TGTGCCAGCAGCACGGGGACTAGCGGGGCGCTCTACGAGCAGTACTTC,CASSTGTSGALYEQYF
TRBJ1-5,TRBV6-1,-,-,TGTGCCAGCAGTGAAGGGCAGGCCGCGGGGCGTAATCAGCCCCAGCATTTT,CASSEGQAAGRNQPQHF
TRBJ2-7,TRBV19,-,-,TGTGCCAGTAGTATTGAGGGTTGGTCCTACGAGCAGTACTTC,CASSIEGWSYEQYF
TRBJ2-5,TRBV6-1,-,-,TGTGCCAGCAGTGACAGGGGCAGAGGAGAGACCCAGTACTTC,CASSDRGRGETQYF
TRBJ2-5,TRBV2,-,-,TGTGCCAGCGGGAGGCTCGAGACCCAGTACTTC,CASGRLETQYF
TRBJ2-3,TRBV28,-,-,TGTGCCACCGGTGACCCCGCGGCAGCGAGCACAGATACGCAGTATTTT,CATGDPAAASTDTQYF
TRBJ1-5,TRBV5-5,few,-,TGTGCCAGCAGCTTGGCTGCGGATAATAGCAATCAGCCCCAGCATTTT,CASSLAADNSNQPQHF
TRBJ2-2,TRBV3-1/TRBV3-2,-,-,TGTGCCAGCAGCCAAGGCCGCGGGGGCTTCACCGGGGAGCTGTTTTTT,CASSQGRGGFTGELFF